This passage covers 18 T cell receptor beta chains from one sample sequenced in a study of T cells in Graves' hyperthyroidism and ophthalmopathy. Amplification of TCR beta CDR3 regions was performed using RNA transcripts as template. The HTBI set primed first-round TCR CDR3 RT-PCR. TCRdb re-called the multiplex PCR reads with MiXCR, one entry per CDR3 protein. The data show under 350,000 distinct CDR3 sequences, 21% seen once. The sequenced sample was blood. Every receptor here comes from a woman aged 50 to 60 with Graves' hyperthyroidism.

This clonotype was seen more than once but under ten times. The chain links TRBV5-1 to TRBJ1-4; maybe TRBD1 (5 bases). The CDR3 runs 15 residues. The V end lost 0 bases, the J end lost 7 bases, and 13 bases lay between the germline ends. The V gene's germline CDR1 is SGHRS and CDR2 YFSETQ. In nucleotides, the CDR3 is TGCGCCAGCAGCTTGGCCCTAGGCGGGGGTGAAAAACTGTTTTTT. This codes for CASSLALGGGEKLFF.

This clonotype showed up just a few times. The chain uses TRBV14 and TRBJ2-3; D is uncertain. V shed 1 base and J shed 2 bases, with 10 bases lying between them. The CDR3 is made up of 15 amino acids. Germline V gene sequence: CDR1 SGHDN, CDR2 FVKESK. The CDR3 DNA is TGTGCCAGCAGCCAAGTGGGGAAGAACACAGATACGCAGTATTTT. It encodes CASSQVGKNTDTQYF.

This chain uses TRBV12-3 or TRBV12-4 with TRBJ1-1; the D is unclear. The CDR3 is made up of 14 amino acids. The ends were cut back, 5 bases at V and 8 bases at J, with 18 bases in the middle. CDR3 loop: CASSPPREIGEAFF. In DNA form, the CDR3 reads TGTGCCAGCAGTCCCCCCCGGGAAATTGGAGAAGCTTTCTTT.

This clonotype has a count of ten or more. The chain couples TRBV28 to TRBJ2-1; the D is unclear. Germline values: CDR1 MDHEN, CDR2 SYDVKM. This CDR3 has 12 residues. V lost 1 base and J 10 bases, leaving 8 bases between the germline ends. The CDR3 loop is CASSLLVGEQFF. Here the CDR3 DNA reads TGTGCCAGCAGTTTATTGGTTGGGGAGCAGTTCTTC.

J is TRBJ2-6 and V is TRBV19, with unresolved D. The germline gives CDR1 LNHDA, CDR2 SQIVND (reference sequence). The CDR3 is 19 amino acids. V was pared by 5 bases and J by 4 bases, with 24 bases between. CDR3: CASSFRPFGRALGANVLTF. CDR3 DNA: TGTGCCAGTAGTTTCCGTCCGTTTGGTAGGGCGCTAGGGGCCAACGTCCTGACTTTC.

This clonotype showed up just once. This chain uses TRBV9 with TRBJ1-3; D is undetermined. The CDR3 covers 14 residues. Trimming left V 2 bases short and J 1 base short, with 7 bases between. Germline V gene sequence: CDR1 SGDLS, CDR2 YYNGEE. CDR3 nucleotides: TGTGCCAGCAGCGTTGGAACTTCTGGAAACACCATATATTTT. It yields the protein CASSVGTSGNTIYF.

This sequence joins TRBV10-3 and TRBJ2-2; TRBD2 might be the D (5 bases). Germline V gene sequence: CDR1 ENHRY, CDR2 SYGVKD. The CDR3 spans 14 residues. Trimming pared 4 bases from V and 1 base from J, leaving 7 bases between. The CDR3 DNA reads as TGTGCCATCAGTGCCCGGGAGAACACCGGGGAGCTGTTTTTT. Its protein product is CAISARENTGELFF.

This clonotype was observed many times. This chain joins TRBV5-1 and TRBJ2-1; 10 bases match TRBD1. V shed 3 bases and J 6 bases; nucleotides not matched to a gene: 3. CDR1 and CDR2 from the germline V gene are SGHRS and YFSETQ. The CDR3 covers 14 residues. CDR3 nucleotides: TGCGCCAGCAGCTGGGGACAGGGGCCCAATGAGCAGTTCTTC. Residues: CASSWGQGPNEQFF.

With regard to this clonotype: At one boundary the junction diverges from the germline segment, which might be a read error. This chain uses TRBV7-9 with TRBJ2-1; D is ambiguous. The germline V gene encodes CDR1 SEHNR and CDR2 FQNEAQ (reference sequence). This CDR3 is built from 13 residues. The CDR3 sequence: CASRIGEYNERFF. The DNA for the CDR3 is TGTGCCAGCAGAATAGGAGAGTACAATGAGCGGTTCTTC.

The sample holds many counts of this clonotype. This chain uses TRBV28 with TRBJ1-2; a possible D gene is TRBD1 (6 bases). Trimming shortened V by 8 bases and J by 3 bases, and 10 bases separated the two germline ends. This CDR3 has 12 residues. The V gene's germline CDR1 is MDHEN and CDR2 SYDVKM. CDR3 protein: CASQGGYYGYTF. In DNA form, the CDR3 reads TGTGCCAGCCAAGGGGGGTACTATGGCTACACCTTC.

The table lists this clonotype with many counts. The genes are TRBV20-1 and TRBJ1-4; D might be TRBD1 (5 bases). The V gene's germline CDR1 is DFQATT and CDR2 SNEGSKA (reference sequence). There are 13 residues in the CDR3. V was cut by 2 bases and J by 4 bases, with 8 bases left in between. The DNA of the CDR3 is TGCAGTGCTAGATGGCAGGGTAATGAAAAACTGTTTTTT. It yields the protein CSARWQGNEKLFF.

In this sample, this clonotype turned up a few times. V gene TRBV28 combines with J gene TRBJ1-2; D is undetermined. The CDR3 totals 13 residues. CDR1 and CDR2 from the germline V gene are MDHEN and SYDVKM. Trimming pared 3 bases from V and 8 bases from J, leaving 13 bases between. Here the CDR3 reads CASSFGRRGGYTF. In DNA, the CDR3 is TGTGCCAGCAGTTTCGGACGGCGGGGAGGCTACACCTTC.

This clonotype was found many times. The chain has TRBV5-1 and TRBJ2-3; D gene uncertain. V shed 0 bases and J shed 4 bases, with 12 bases lying between them. The CDR3 is 15 amino acids. Per germline, CDR1 SGHRS and CDR2 YFSETQ. The CDR3: CASSLGTVMADTQYF. The CDR3 DNA is TGCGCCAGCAGCTTGGGAACAGTTATGGCAGATACGCAGTATTTT.

This clonotype appeared many times. This chain uses TRBV28 with TRBJ2-4, with 11 bases matching TRBD2. The CDR3 is made up of 17 amino acids. Losses at the gene ends were 6 bases for V and 0 bases for J; bases not matched to a gene: 7. Germline V gene lookup returns CDR1 MDHEN and CDR2 SYDVKM. Written as DNA, the CDR3 is TGTGCCAGCAGAAAGATAGCGGGAGGGTTAGCCAAAAACATTCAGTACTTC. Translation gives CASRKIAGGLAKNIQYF. The whole variable domain, remainder taken from reference TRBV28 and TRBJ2-4, is DVKVTQSSRYLVKRTGEKVFLECVQDMDHENMFWYRQDPGLGLRLIYFSYDVKMKEKGDIPEGYSVSREKKERFSLILESASTNQTSMYLCASRKIAGGLAKNIQYFGAGTRLSVL.

This clonotype has just a few counts. The CDR3 DNA follows: TGTGCCAGCAGCCAAGAGATACAGAGCTCCTACAATGAGCAGTTCTTC. Translation gives CASSQEIQSSYNEQFF. The chain carries TRBV4-2 and TRBJ2-1; no firm D call. CDR1 LGHNA and CDR2 YNFKEQ come from the germline V gene. Trimming took off 0 bases at V and 0 bases at J, with 9 bases between the two ends. This CDR3 comprises 16 residues.

This clonotype was detected many times. V is TRBV28 and J is TRBJ2-3; weak D call: TRBD1 (6 bases). The V end lost 2 bases, the J end lost 11 bases, and 11 bases lay between the germline ends. CDR1 is MDHEN and CDR2 is SYDVKM in the germline V gene. CDR3 length equals 12 residues. CDR3 in DNA: TGTGCCAGCAGTTTAGCCCCGGGACAGCAGTATTTT. Amino acids: CASSLAPGQQYF.

V gene TRBV5-4 combines with J gene TRBJ1-1; 8 positions match TRBD1. The V gene's germline CDR1 is SGHNT and CDR2 YYREEE (reference sequence). Germline trimming cut 4 bases from V and 6 bases from J; bases unmatched to any gene: 11. This CDR3 contains 15 residues. CDR3: CASSDRTGTGSEAFF. DNA of the CDR3: TGTGCCAGCAGCGACCGGACAGGGACAGGCTCTGAAGCTTTCTTT.

This clonotype appeared many times. The gene calls are TRBV2 and TRBJ2-2; the D gene is possibly TRBD2 (6 bases). Trimming pared 2 bases from V and 5 bases from J, leaving 18 bases between. From germline, CDR1 is SNHLY and CDR2 FYNNEI. The CDR3 contains 17 residues. CDR3 coding DNA: TGTGCCAGCAGTGAAACCCCGGGAAAGGGAGGTACCGGGGAGCTGTTTTTT. The encoded protein is CASSETPGKGGTGELFF.